Shown below are 19 T cell receptor beta chains from a single sample sequenced in a study of blood T cell repertoires in COVID-19. Repertoires were generated with immunoSEQ multiplex PCR, while TCRdb's copy carries only in-frame clones and drops some. Counted here are 200,000 to 250,000 clones, 85% to 90% occurring once; the ten biggest clones make up 5.9%. Sequences were obtained from peripheral blood. The source is an elderly man with acute or convalescent COVID-19.

The CDR3 sequence is CASSELAGPIRGYTF. The CDR3 bases are TGTGCCAGCAGTGAATTGGCAGGGCCGATCCGAGGCTACACCTTC. The chain employs TRBV2 and TRBJ1-2; TRBD1 is a possible D gene (5 bases). The CDR3 is made up of 15 amino acids. Trimming pared 2 bases from V and 8 bases from J, leaving 18 bases between. CDR1 is SNHLY, CDR2 FYNNEI, per germline.

The rearrangement joins TRBV7-9 to TRBJ2-1, with 12 nucleotides matching TRBD2. Trimming took 4 bases from V and 14 from J; bases not matched to a gene: 12. Looked up from germline, CDR1 is SEHNR and CDR2 is FQNEAQ (reference sequence). This CDR3 is built from 15 residues. CDR3 nucleotide sequence: TGTGCCAGCAGCTCTGCGGGACTAGCGGGTGGCAGGAAGTTCTTC. It specifies CASSSAGLAGGRKFF.

J is TRBJ2-1 and V is TRBV5-6, with 9 nucleotides matching TRBD2. Germline V lookup: CDR1 SGHDT, CDR2 YYEEEE. The CDR3 is 18 amino acids. Trimming cost V 3 bases and J 10 bases; bases outside gene matches: 20. The CDR3 loop is CASSSDPGLAIVSYEQFF. DNA of the CDR3: TGTGCCAGCAGCTCGGATCCGGGACTAGCAATTGTTTCCTACGAGCAGTTCTTC.

The V call is TRBV28, the J call TRBJ2-1; 8 bases map to TRBD1. Germline loops: CDR1 MDHEN, CDR2 SYDVKM. V shed 7 bases and J 7 bases; nucleotides not matched to a gene: 6. This CDR3 region has 13 residues. The CDR3 protein is CASIQGARNEQFF. The CDR3 DNA reads TGTGCCAGCATTCAGGGGGCGAGGAATGAGCAGTTCTTC. Combining the CDR3 with reference TRBV28 and TRBJ2-1 gives the whole variable domain DVKVTQSSRYLVKRTGEKVFLECVQDMDHENMFWYRQDPGLGLRLIYFSYDVKMKEKGDIPEGYSVSREKKERFSLILESASTNQTSMYLCASIQGARNEQFFGPGTRLTVL.

This rearrangement joins TRBV7-9 to TRBJ1-1; D might be TRBD1 (5 bases). The germline V and J ends were trimmed by 3 bases and 0 bases, with 8 bases remaining between them. Germline CDR1 and CDR2: SEHNR and FQNEAQ (reference sequence). CDR3 length: 14 residues. The CDR3 here is CASSFAGLNTEAFF. The CDR3 DNA reads as TGTGCCAGCAGCTTTGCAGGGTTGAACACTGAAGCTTTCTTT.

The chain employs TRBV6-1 and TRBJ1-5; possibly TRBD1 for D (6 bases). V lost 2 bases and J 3 bases, leaving 14 bases between the germline ends. This CDR3 contains 16 residues. In germline, CDR1 is MNHNS, CDR2 SASEGT. The CDR3, as DNA: TGTGCCAGCAGTGAATTAGGGGGGGGCTACAATCAGCCCCAGCATTTT. As protein: CASSELGGGYNQPQHF.

This chain joins TRBV28 and TRBJ2-1, with D possibly TRBD2 on 5 matching bases. This CDR3 spans 13 amino acids. V was shortened by 6 bases and J by 5 bases, with 11 bases between the two germline ends. The V gene's germline CDR1 is MDHEN and CDR2 SYDVKM. CDR3 bases: TGTGCCAGCAGGACCGGGGTCCACAATGAGCAGTTCTTC. It specifies CASRTGVHNEQFF.

The chain has TRBV7-3 and TRBJ2-1, with 11 bases lining up with TRBD2. The CDR3 sequence is 16 residues long. Trimming removed 4 bases from V and 6 bases from J; junction bases left unmatched: 8. Germline loops: CDR1 SGHTA, CDR2 FQGTGA. The CDR3 loop is CASSSTGLAGSNEQFF. CDR3 in DNA: TGTGCCAGCAGCTCGACCGGACTAGCGGGTTCCAATGAGCAGTTCTTC.

On this clone: At the DNA level, this CDR3 is encoded by other sequences in the same sample as well. The chain couples TRBV7-3 to TRBJ2-3; 7 bases match TRBD2. Trimming at V came to 4 bases and at J to 6 bases, leaving 7 bases not matched to a gene. Germline loops: CDR1 SGHTA, CDR2 FQGTGA. This CDR3 spans 14 amino acids. CDR3: CASSSAGDSDTQYF. The CDR3 nucleotides read TGTGCCAGCAGCTCCGCGGGGGACTCTGATACGCAGTATTTT.

This clone was counted a few times. This chain connects TRBV7-3 to TRBJ1-1, with 11 bases aligning to TRBD1. This CDR3 has 15 amino acids. Germline CDR1 reads SGHTA; CDR2 reads FQGTGA. Losses at the gene ends were 1 base for V and 4 bases for J; bases not matched to a gene: 2. The CDR3, as DNA: TGTGCCAGCAGCTTAATAGGGACAGGGGGCACTGAAGCTTTCTTT. It specifies CASSLIGTGGTEAFF.

This rearrangement joins TRBV6-6 to TRBJ1-6, with TRBD1 identical over 7 bases. The CDR3 is 15 residues long. V dropped 6 bases and J dropped 7; count of bases not matched to a gene: 9. Germline CDR1 reads MNHNY; CDR2 reads SVGAGI (reference sequence). Here the CDR3 DNA reads TGTGCCAGCAGCGAGACAGGGTCGGGCAATTCACCCCTCCACTTT. This encodes CASSETGSGNSPLHF.

DNA for the CDR3: TGTGCCTGGGACAGGCCGAACACTGAAGCTTTCTTT. Its protein is CAWDRPNTEAFF. J is TRBJ1-1 and V is TRBV30; D may be TRBD1 (6 bases). The germline V and J ends were trimmed by 5 bases and 1 base, with 8 bases remaining between them. Germline V CDR1 and CDR2: GTSNPN, SVGIG (reference sequence). The CDR3 length is 12 residues.

The genes are TRBV6-6 and TRBJ1-1; tentatively, D is TRBD1 (5 bases). Trimming shortened V by 2 bases and J by 6 bases, and 13 bases separated the two germline ends. The CDR3 is 14 amino acids. Germline V gene data show CDR1 as MNHNY and CDR2 as SVGAGI (reference sequence). Here the CDR3 DNA reads TGTGCCAGCAGTTACGGGGCCCGCACGCCTGAAGCTTTCTTT. This codes for CASSYGARTPEAFF.

The chain joins TRBV7-2 to TRBJ2-3; tentative D call: TRBD2 (7 bases). The CDR3 covers 17 residues. From germline, CDR1 is SGHTA and CDR2 FQGNSA. V was trimmed by 0 bases and J by 0 bases, leaving 13 bases between them. CDR3 sequence: CASSLAGGGDSTDTQYF. The CDR3 region has the DNA TGTGCCAGCAGCTTAGCGGGAGGGGGGGATAGCACAGATACGCAGTATTTT.

This sequence joins TRBV6-1 and TRBJ2-3; 7 bases match TRBD2. The CDR3 runs to 14 residues. CDR1 is MNHNS and CDR2 is SASEGT in the germline V gene. The V segment lost 2 bases and the J segment 2 bases; nucleotides outside the gene matches: 1. The CDR3 is CASSERLATDTQYF. DNA of the CDR3: TGTGCCAGCAGTGAAAGACTAGCCACAGATACGCAGTATTTT.

This clone was counted between two and nine times. V gene TRBV5-1 combines with J gene TRBJ2-3, with D tentatively TRBD2 (5 bases). The germline CDR1 and CDR2 sequences are SGHRS and YFSETQ. There are 14 residues in the CDR3. Trimming stripped 4 bases from V and 0 bases from J, with 9 bases between. The CDR3 DNA reads as TGCGCCAGCAGCGCCGGACTTAGCACAGATACGCAGTATTTT. Amino acid sequence: CASSAGLSTDTQYF.

The gene calls are TRBV19 and TRBJ2-4; TRBD2 agrees at 13 bases. The CDR3 consists of 16 residues. Germline V gene sequence: CDR1 LNHDA, CDR2 SQIVND (reference sequence). Losses at the gene ends were 5 bases for V and 6 bases for J; bases not matched to a gene: 7. CDR3 nucleotide sequence: TGTGCCAGTAGTTTACTAGCGGGAGGGTCCGGAAACATTCAGTACTTC. Protein product: CASSLLAGGSGNIQYF.

This clone is a singleton in its sample. The genes are TRBV6-4 and TRBJ2-2, with a weak D call TRBD2 (6 bases). Trimming pared 0 bases from V and 1 base from J, leaving 6 bases between. The V gene's germline CDR1 is MRHNA and CDR2 SNTAGT. This CDR3 has 15 amino acids. The CDR3 nucleotides read TGTGCCAGCAGTGACTCTAGCGGGAACACCGGGGAGCTGTTTTTT. This encodes CASSDSSGNTGELFF.

The chain has TRBV19 and TRBJ2-5; possible D gene TRBD2, 5 bases. Trimming stripped 5 bases from V and 5 bases from J, with 12 bases between. Germline V gene lookup returns CDR1 LNHDA and CDR2 SQIVND (reference sequence). The CDR3 sequence is 13 residues long. For the CDR3, the DNA is TGTGCCAGTAGTTTTAACCGAGGGGAGACCCAGTACTTC. Amino acids: CASSFNRGETQYF.